A selection of T cell receptor beta chains follows, all from one sample in a study of T cell responses to AZD1222 COVID-19 vaccine. TCRdb's table, derived via immunoSEQ multiplex PCR, lists solely in-frame clones and lacks some. The table has some 120,000 clones, more than 65% seen once. The specimen comprised peripheral blood, sampled on day 0 of AZD1222 vaccination. These receptors came from an adult in good health. Both conserved end residues are part of each CDR3. A D gene is named only where the DNA matches it firmly. The size field is filled for only some rows; it gives once, few, many or a size class.

size: -
J: TRBJ1-1
V: TRBV11-2
D: TRBD1
CDR3: CASSGGDRGTEAFF
DNA: TGTGCCAGCAGCGGGGGGGACAGGGGTACTGAAGCTTTCTTT

size: -
J: TRBJ1-4
V: TRBV19
D: TRBD1
CDR3: CASSLPGGTNEKLFF
DNA: TGTGCCAGTAGTCTGCCAGGGGGGACTAATGAAAAACTGTTTTTT

size: -
J: TRBJ2-2
V: TRBV2
D: -
CDR3: CASSELGPGTGELFF
DNA: TGTGCCAGCAGTGAGCTCGGGCCGGGGACCGGGGAGCTGTTTTTT

size: -
J: TRBJ2-5
V: TRBV7-2
D: -
CDR3: CASSLGGVGTQYF
DNA: TGTGCCAGCAGCCTAGGAGGGGTTGGGACCCAGTACTTC

size: -
J: TRBJ1-5
V: TRBV4-2
D: -
CDR3: CASSQDWNGARPQHF
DNA: TGTGCCAGCAGCCAAGATTGGAACGGTGCCCGGCCCCAGCATTTT

size: -
J: TRBJ1-4
V: TRBV9
D: -
CDR3: CASSVVPDFVRRKLFF
DNA: TGTGCCAGCAGCGTAGTTCCCGATTTCGTACGTCGAAAACTGTTTTTT

size: -
J: TRBJ2-1
V: TRBV19
D: -
CDR3: CAPGTYNEQFF
DNA: TGTGCCCCGGGTACCTACAATGAGCAGTTCTTC

size: -
J: TRBJ1-5
V: TRBV7-2
D: TRBD1
CDR3: CASSLASGGRQPQHF
DNA: TGTGCCAGCAGCTTAGCGTCAGGGGGCCGGCAGCCCCAGCATTTT

size: -
J: TRBJ1-1
V: TRBV11-2
D: TRBD1
CDR3: CASSLSSRGASEAFF
DNA: TGTGCCAGCAGCTTAAGTTCCAGGGGGGCCTCTGAAGCTTTCTTT

size: -
J: TRBJ2-7
V: TRBV2
D: -
CDR3: CASRNRGHEQYF
DNA: TGTGCCAGCAGGAATAGGGGCCACGAGCAGTACTTC

size: -
J: TRBJ1-5
V: TRBV6-1
D: TRBD1
CDR3: CASSEADRARQPQHF
DNA: TGTGCCAGCAGTGAAGCTGACAGGGCAAGGCAGCCCCAGCATTTT

size: -
J: TRBJ2-7
V: TRBV6-5
D: -
CDR3: CASSYRGKGSYEQYF
DNA: TGTGCCAGCAGTTACAGGGGGAAAGGTTCGTACGAGCAGTACTTC

size: -
J: TRBJ2-3
V: TRBV28
D: TRBD2
CDR3: CASSFVFQGTSSDTQYF
DNA: TGTGCCAGCAGTTTCGTTTTTCAAGGGACTAGTTCAGATACGCAGTATTTT

size: -
J: TRBJ1-2
V: TRBV19
D: TRBD1
CDR3: CASSPGTGVSVGYGYTF
DNA: TGTGCCAGTAGTCCCGGGACAGGGGTTTCGGTAGGATATGGCTACACCTTC

size: -
J: TRBJ1-6
V: TRBV2
D: -
CDR3: CASRNGWNSPLHF
DNA: TGTGCCAGCCGAAACGGTTGGAATTCACCCCTCCACTTT

size: -
J: TRBJ2-2
V: TRBV7-2
D: -
CDR3: CASSFGQGWTGELFF
DNA: TGTGCCAGCAGCTTCGGGCAGGGGTGGACCGGGGAGCTGTTTTTT

size: -
J: TRBJ1-2
V: TRBV7-2
D: -
CDR3: CASREVVSNYGYTF
DNA: TGTGCCAGCAGGGAGGTGGTTTCGAACTATGGCTACACCTTC

size: -
J: TRBJ1-2
V: TRBV6-5
D: -
CDR3: CASSYTGTYGYTF
DNA: TGTGCCAGCAGTTACACAGGGACCTATGGCTACACCTTC

size: -
J: TRBJ1-5
V: TRBV6-5
D: -
CDR3: CASSYDVGQPQHF
DNA: TGTGCCAGCAGTTACGACGTCGGGCAGCCCCAGCATTTT

size: -
J: TRBJ1-3
V: TRBV19
D: -
CDR3: CASTWSSGNTIYF
DNA: TGTGCCAGTACTTGGAGCTCTGGAAACACCATATATTTT

size: -
J: TRBJ1-1
V: TRBV18
D: -
CDR3: CASSPMPRGNTEAFF
DNA: TGTGCCAGCTCACCAATGCCGAGGGGCAACACTGAAGCTTTCTTT

size: -
J: TRBJ2-7
V: TRBV29-1
D: TRBD2
CDR3: CSVKRLAGSYEQYF
DNA: TGCAGCGTCAAACGACTAGCAGGTTCCTACGAGCAGTACTTC

size: -
J: TRBJ2-3
V: TRBV18
D: -
CDR3: CASSPRVGSTDTQYF
DNA: TGTGCCAGCTCACCCAGGGTTGGGAGCACAGATACGCAGTATTTT

size: few
J: TRBJ1-5
V: TRBV5-8
D: -
CDR3: CASSLYFRRGQPQHF
DNA: TGTGCCAGCAGCTTGTATTTTCGCCGGGGGCAGCCCCAGCATTTT

size: -
J: TRBJ2-1
V: TRBV7-2
D: TRBD2
CDR3: CASSTLAGAYNEQFF
DNA: TGTGCCAGCAGCACACTAGCGGGAGCATACAATGAGCAGTTCTTC

size: once
J: TRBJ1-3
V: TRBV11-2
D: TRBD1
CDR3: CASSFGTDSGNTIYF
DNA: TGTGCCAGCAGCTTCGGGACAGACTCTGGAAACACCATATATTTT

size: -
J: TRBJ2-2
V: TRBV7-2
D: TRBD2
CDR3: CASSSPGSSGSTGELFF
DNA: TGTGCCAGCAGCTCCCCGGGTTCTAGCGGGAGCACCGGGGAGCTGTTTTTT

size: -
J: TRBJ2-4
V: TRBV5-6
D: -
CDR3: CASSSGNIQYF
DNA: TGTGCCAGCAGCTCGGGAAACATTCAGTACTTC

size: -
J: TRBJ1-6
V: TRBV7-6
D: TRBD1
CDR3: CASSPGTGGARHSPLHF
DNA: TGTGCCAGCAGCCCCGGGACAGGGGGCGCACGGCATTCACCCCTCCACTTT

size: -
J: TRBJ2-1
V: TRBV2
D: -
CDR3: CASSELDRGEQFF
DNA: TGTGCCAGCAGTGAGCTAGACCGGGGTGAGCAGTTCTTC

size: -
J: TRBJ2-7
V: TRBV6-6
D: -
CDR3: CASRPLLGEQYF
DNA: TGTGCCAGCAGACCTCTACTAGGCGAGCAGTACTTC

size: -
J: TRBJ2-3
V: TRBV10-3
D: -
CDR3: CAISARGGSDTQYF
DNA: TGTGCCATCAGCGCGAGGGGGGGCTCGGATACGCAGTATTTT

size: once
J: TRBJ2-3
V: TRBV7-2
D: -
CDR3: CASSLMAGYGADTQYF
DNA: TGTGCCAGCAGCTTAATGGCAGGGTATGGTGCAGATACGCAGTATTTT

size: -
J: TRBJ2-5
V: TRBV4-3
D: TRBD2
CDR3: CASSQDGSGRARGRETQYF
DNA: TGCGCCAGCAGCCAAGATGGTAGCGGGAGGGCCAGGGGGAGAGAGACCCAGTACTTC

size: few
J: TRBJ2-7
V: TRBV28
D: -
CDR3: CASSSAAFLYEQYF
DNA: TGTGCCAGCAGTTCGGCGGCTTTCCTCTACGAGCAGTACTTC

size: -
J: TRBJ1-5
V: TRBV24-1
D: -
CDR3: CATSEGAGAGKDQPQHF
DNA: TGTGCCACCAGTGAGGGCGCAGGGGCGGGAAAAGATCAGCCCCAGCATTTT